This T cell receptor (beta chain) was observed in a study of T cells in Graves' hyperthyroidism and ophthalmopathy. The V end was cut by 5 bases, the J end by 0 bases, with 14 bases between. This CDR3 is built from 16 residues. There were TCR beta CDR3 regions amplified from RNA transcripts. Carried out on the TCR CDR3, a first-round RT-PCR used the HTBI primer set. A single record per CDR3 protein comes from TCRdb applying MiXCR to the multiplex PCR reads. The data contain about 690,000 distinct CDR3 sequences, 17% of them seen just once; the ten biggest clones take up less than 20%. This clonotype has at least ten counts.

The origin of this receptor is a middle-aged man with Graves' hyperthyroidism. The chain has TRBV12-3 or TRBV12-4 and TRBJ1-5, with a possible D match to TRBD1 (5 bases). The sequenced material came from blood. The CDR3 is CASSRGAVTSNQPQHF. In nucleotides, the CDR3 is TGTGCCAGCAGTCGAGGGGCAGTCACTAGCAATCAGCCCCAGCATTTT.